The 7 T cell receptor beta chains below were found in one sample sequenced in a study of regulatory T cells in long-lasting Graves disease. CDR3 regions were amplified by Arm-PCR using iRepertoire HTBI primers to build TCR beta libraries. TCRdb fed the multiplex PCR reads into MiXCR, producing one record per CDR3 protein. The sample includes about 460,000 distinct CDR3 sequences, roughly 15% of them seen just once. Time point denoted: newly diagnosed GD, antithyroid drugs for less than 3 months. With RNA extracted from PBMCs as input, the TCR library was made. The sample was also linked to a second study, of T cells in Graves' hyperthyroidism and ophthalmopathy.

The sample was peripheral blood mononuclear cells (PBMCs), taken at new diagnosis, from a patient treated with antithyroid drugs. The source of these receptors is a woman in her forties or fifties with Graves disease.

This chain links TRBV2 with TRBJ1-6; tentative D call: TRBD1 (6 bases). Trimming stripped 5 bases from V and 11 bases from J, with 16 bases between. This CDR3 is built from 14 residues. The V gene's germline CDR1 is SNHLY and CDR2 FYNNEI. The CDR3 bases are TGTGCCAGCAGTTTTACAGGGTCCCAAACACCCCTCCACTTT. This sequence encodes CASSFTGSQTPLHF.

This clonotype was seen ten or more times. The rearrangement uses TRBV24-1 and TRBJ2-1; 9 positions match TRBD1. The trim removed 7 bases at V and 8 bases at J, leaving 8 bases unmatched. The CDR3 runs to 14 residues. Germline lookup yields CDR1 KGHDR and CDR2 SFDVKD. CDR3: CATRETGGSDEQFF. CDR3 nucleotides: TGTGCCACCAGGGAAACAGGGGGCTCAGATGAGCAGTTCTTC.

Here the CDR3 DNA reads TGTGCCTGGAGCGCCAAACAGGTCCTTGAAAAACTGTTTTTT. Amino acid sequence: CAWSAKQVLEKLFF. The V gene is TRBV30, the J gene TRBJ1-4; D is perhaps TRBD1 (5 bases). The V and J ends lost 3 bases and 7 bases respectively, with 15 bases between them. Germline CDR1 is GTSNPN and CDR2 is SVGIG (reference sequence). This CDR3 is built from 14 residues.

V usage is TRBV7-2 and J usage is TRBJ1-6, with 9 bases lining up with TRBD1. The CDR3 runs to 14 residues. Germline loops: CDR1 SGHTA, CDR2 FQGNSA. Trimming removed 0 bases from V and 16 bases from J; junction bases left unmatched: 7. CDR3: CASSLATGTGLLHF. CDR3 sequence (DNA): TGTGCCAGCAGCTTAGCCACTGGGACAGGGTTACTCCACTTT.

With respect to this clonotype: A clone one base away is much larger, so this may be a read error. This chain uses TRBV28 with TRBJ2-7, with 7 positions matching TRBD1. Germline lookup yields CDR1 MDHEN and CDR2 SYDVKM. This CDR3 contains 14 residues. Germline trimming cut 4 bases from V and 9 bases from J; bases unmatched to any gene: 12. The CDR3 protein is CASSSGQALGAQYF. The CDR3 bases are TGTGCCAGCAGTTCTGGACAGGCGCTTGGAGCGCAGTACTTC.

The chain is built from TRBV19 and TRBJ1-1; TRBD1 might be the D (6 bases). The CDR3 loop spans 14 amino acids. Between the trimmed V and J ends, which lost 4 bases and 5 bases, there was a span of 14 bases. The germline V gene encodes CDR1 LNHDA and CDR2 SQIVND (reference sequence). CDR3 DNA sequence: TGTGCCAGTAGTACAACAGGGTTCGGGACTGAAGCTTTCTTT. It specifies CASSTTGFGTEAFF.

Concerning this clonotype: This is likely an artifact of a read error, given a far larger clone one base away. V is TRBV11-2 and J is TRBJ2-1; 14 bases align to TRBD2. The J call is doubtful: the DNA matches TRBJ2-3 better. Germline V gene data show CDR1 as SGHAT and CDR2 as FQNNGV. The CDR3 sequence is 16 residues long. Written as DNA, the CDR3 is TGTGCCAGCAGCTTGGGGACTAGCGGGAGCATAGATACGCAGTATTTT. It encodes CASSLGTSGSIDTQYF.